One and the same sample provided the 27 T cell receptor beta chains below, sequenced in a study of T cells after yellow fever vaccination. From the 5' RACE reads, TCRdb called clonotypes with MiXCR, one entry per CDR3 protein. The sample lists about 630,000 distinct CDR3 sequences; roughly an eighth were seen once. Source: PBMCs, taken on the day of the yellow fever booster vaccination. Source of these receptors: a man aged 25 to 40 who received the YFV17D yellow fever vaccine.

There are a few counts of this clonotype. This chain links TRBV5-4 with TRBJ2-1, with TRBD1 matching over 9 bases. Germline-derived CDR1 and CDR2 are SGHNT and YYREEE (reference sequence). V shed 1 base and J 6 bases; nucleotides not matched to a gene: 5. The CDR3 consists of 15 residues. CDR3 sequence: CASSLYTGGINEQFF. The CDR3 coding sequence is TGTGCCAGCAGCTTGTACACAGGGGGCATCAATGAGCAGTTCTTC.

This clonotype was seen repeatedly, ten times or more. Germline and junction disagree at one end, which may indicate a read error. The chain is built from TRBV5-1 and TRBJ2-7; 8 bases are a match to TRBD1. CDR3 length: 13 residues. Germline values: CDR1 SGHRS, CDR2 YFSETQ. CDR3 coding DNA: TGTGCCAGCAGCCTCGACAGGGGCCACGAGCAGTACTTC. Amino acids: CASSLDRGHEQYF. The whole variable domain, filled in from reference TRBV5-1 and TRBJ2-7, reads KAGVTQTPRYLIKTRGQQVTLSCSPISGHRSVSWYQQTPGQGLQFLFEYFSETQRNKGNFPGRFSGRQFSNSRSEMNVSTLELGDSALYLCASSLDRGHEQYFGPGTRLTVT.

This clonotype turned up a few times. This rearrangement joins TRBV19 to TRBJ2-2; the D call may be TRBD1 or TRBD2 (6 bases each). The CDR3 runs to 16 residues. V lost 6 bases and J lost 7, with 21 bases in between. CDR1 is LNHDA, CDR2 SQIVND, per germline (reference sequence). The CDR3 DNA sequence: TGTGCCAGTAGCACACCCACAGGAGGGGGGATCGGGGAGCTGTTTTTT. Protein product: CASSTPTGGGIGELFF. The full variable domain, its missing parts supplied by reference TRBV19 and TRBJ2-2, is DGGITQSPKYLFRKEGQNVTLSCEQNLNHDAMYWYRQDPGQGLRLIYYSQIVNDFQKGDIAEGYSVSREKKESFPLTVTSAQKNPTAFYLCASSTPTGGGIGELFFGEGSRLTVL.

The chain has TRBV5-1 and TRBJ2-1, with 11 bases identical to TRBD2. The trim removed 2 bases at V and 7 bases at J, leaving 5 bases unmatched. The V gene's germline CDR1 is SGHRS and CDR2 YFSETQ. The CDR3 runs to 15 residues. Written as DNA, the CDR3 is TGCGCCAGCAGCTTAGTACCTAGCGGGAGGAATGAGCAGTTCTTC. Protein: CASSLVPSGRNEQFF.

The rearrangement links TRBV28 to TRBJ2-7; 8 nucleotides agree with TRBD1. The CDR3 totals 15 residues. V lost 6 bases and J lost 3; bases outside the gene matches: 10. Germline V gene data show CDR1 as MDHEN and CDR2 as SYDVKM. The CDR3 DNA reads TGTGCCAGCAGCCTCAGTTGGACAGGGATCTACGAGCAGTACTTC. As protein: CASSLSWTGIYEQYF.

V usage is TRBV28 and J usage is TRBJ2-5, with 7 bases aligning to TRBD1. V trimming: 6 bases; J trimming: 3 bases; junction bases outside the gene matches: 7. CDR1 is MDHEN, CDR2 SYDVKM, per germline. The CDR3 sequence is 14 residues long. In DNA form, the CDR3 reads TGTGCCAGCAGAACCCCCGGGACAGAAGAGACCCAGTACTTC. Protein product: CASRTPGTEETQYF.

This sequence joins TRBV5-1 and TRBJ2-1, with D possibly called TRBD1 or TRBD2 (5 bases each). Germline V gene data show CDR1 as SGHRS and CDR2 as YFSETQ. The CDR3 extends over 15 amino acids. V lost 9 bases, J lost 5 bases, and 21 bases lay in between. CDR3 protein: CAKPAGTAADNEQFF. The CDR3 nucleotides are TGCGCCAAACCGGCCGGGACCGCGGCTGACAATGAGCAGTTCTTC.

This clonotype was detected only a few times. The chain is built from TRBV20-1 and TRBJ2-7; 11 bases line up with TRBD2. Germline V gene sequence: CDR1 DFQATT, CDR2 SNEGSKA (reference sequence). The CDR3 runs 13 residues. V shed 2 bases and J 7 bases; nucleotides not matched to a gene: 4. As DNA, the CDR3 is TGCAGTGCTAGACTAGCGGGAGGTAATGAGCAGTACTTC. This gives the protein CSARLAGGNEQYF.

This clonotype has ten or more counts. V usage is TRBV7-9 and J usage is TRBJ1-3; D perhaps matches TRBD1 (5 bases). This CDR3 region has 15 residues. Germline CDR1 is SEHNR and CDR2 is FQNEAQ (reference sequence). V was cut by 6 bases and J by 1 base, with 13 bases left in between. Here the CDR3 reads CASSPGHPSGNTIYF. CDR3 nucleotides: TGTGCCAGCAGTCCCGGACATCCTTCTGGAAACACCATATATTTT. Full variable domain (outside the CDR3, taken from reference TRBV7-9 and TRBJ1-3): DTGVSQNPRHKITKRGQNVTFRCDPISEHNRLYWYRQTLGQGPEFLTYFQNEAQLEKSRLLSDRFSAERPKGSFSTLEIQRTEQGDSAMYLCASSPGHPSGNTIYFGEGSWLTVV.

This clonotype was picked up a small number of times. The chain combines TRBV7-9 with TRBJ1-4, with D unclear. V lost 3 bases and J lost 8, with 13 bases in between. The CDR3 totals 14 residues. Germline V CDR1 and CDR2: SEHNR, FQNEAQ (reference sequence). The CDR3 region has the DNA TGTGCCAGCAGCTTGGGAAGTGGAAAGGAAAAACTGTTTTTT. Residues: CASSLGSGKEKLFF.

The chain couples TRBV10-3 to TRBJ2-4; D unclear. Germline V gene sequence: CDR1 ENHRY, CDR2 SYGVKD. The CDR3 contains 14 residues. V lost 9 bases and J lost 0, with 12 bases in between. CDR3 amino acids: CAIQENLAKNIQYF. In nucleotides, the CDR3 is TGTGCCATTCAGGAGAACCTAGCCAAAAACATTCAGTACTTC.

CDR3 bases: TGTGCCAGCAGCTTAGCTTCACAGATGAACACTGAAGCTTTCTTT. As protein: CASSLASQMNTEAFF. The chain combines TRBV7-2 with TRBJ1-1; the D is unclear. CDR1 and CDR2 from the germline V gene are SGHTA and FQGNSA. V was shortened by 0 bases and J by 0 bases, with 8 bases between the two germline ends. The CDR3 spans 15 residues. Supplemented by reference TRBV7-2 and TRBJ1-1, the full variable domain reads GAGVSQSPSNKVTEKGKDVELRCDPISGHTALYWYRQSLGQGLEFLIYFQGNSAPDKSGLPSDRFSAERTGGSVSTLTIQRTQQEDSAVYLCASSLASQMNTEAFFGQGTRLTVV.

This clonotype was seen only a few times. CDR3 DNA: TGTGCCAGCACCCTCGGAAATCCCTCCTACAATGAGCAGTTCTTC. Its translation: CASTLGNPSYNEQFF. The chain has TRBV7-9 and TRBJ2-1; D is unresolved. The CDR3 has 15 residues. The V and J ends lost 7 bases and 0 bases respectively, with 13 bases between them. Germline V gene lookup returns CDR1 SEHNR and CDR2 FQNEAQ (reference sequence).

This clonotype was observed a few times. The rearrangement links TRBV20-1 to TRBJ1-6; D remains unclear. V dropped 0 bases and J dropped 9 bases, with 12 bases sitting between them. Germline loops: CDR1 DFQATT, CDR2 SNEGSKA (reference sequence). CDR3 length equals 14 residues. CDR3 DNA sequence: TGCAGTGCTAGAGAGGCTCAAAACGGTTCACCCCTCCACTTT. It encodes CSAREAQNGSPLHF.

The chain employs TRBV3-1 and TRBJ2-7; D is uncertain. Germline values: CDR1 LGHDT, CDR2 YNNKEL (reference sequence). The germline V and J ends were trimmed by 2 bases and 5 bases, with 16 bases remaining between them. The CDR3 runs 15 residues. CDR3 coding DNA: TGTGCCAGCAGCCAATGGCCATCATTTTACCACGAGCAGTACTTC. It yields the protein CASSQWPSFYHEQYF.

This clonotype was detected only a few times. CDR3 bases: TGTGCCAGCAGCCCAGGCCGGGACAGGGGCGAAAAAGCTTTCTTT. Its protein product is CASSPGRDRGEKAFF. The V and J genes are TRBV6-2 or TRBV6-3 and TRBJ1-1; 10 bases match TRBD1. CDR1 is MNHEY and CDR2 is SVGEGT in the germline V gene. V lost 6 bases and J lost 9; bases outside the gene matches: 13. This CDR3 is 15 amino acids long.

The CDR3 nucleotides read TGCAGTGCTAGCCTCGGAGGATCCTACGAGCAGTACTTC. Amino acids: CSASLGGSYEQYF. The chain couples TRBV20-1 to TRBJ2-7, with D maybe TRBD2 (5 bases). The germline V gene has CDR1 DFQATT and CDR2 SNEGSKA (reference sequence). V was trimmed by 3 bases and J by 1 base, leaving 10 bases between them. The length of the CDR3 is 13 residues.

This clonotype was picked up a small number of times. The chain employs TRBV5-1 and TRBJ2-3; no clear D gene. Germline lookup yields CDR1 SGHRS and CDR2 YFSETQ. V lost 4 bases to trimming and J lost 5 bases, with 17 bases between them. This CDR3 region has 15 residues. This CDR3 reads CASSPTAPARDTQYF. The DNA of the CDR3 is TGCGCCAGCAGCCCAACGGCCCCGGCGAGAGATACGCAGTATTTT.

This clonotype was observed a handful of times. The V call is TRBV5-4, the J call TRBJ2-7, with 7 positions matching TRBD1. The CDR3 is 14 residues long. CDR1 is SGHNT and CDR2 is YYREEE in the germline V gene (reference sequence). V shed 4 bases and J 7 bases; nucleotides not matched to a gene: 11. CDR3 sequence reads: CASSKDRSSREQYF. The CDR3 DNA follows: TGTGCCAGCAGCAAGGACAGGTCATCTAGAGAGCAGTACTTC.

As concerns this clonotype: A much larger clone sits a single nucleotide away, making a read error possible. This chain links TRBV29-1 with TRBJ2-5; D is undetermined. Germline V gene data show CDR1 as SQVTM and CDR2 as ANQGSEA. Trimming left V 1 base short and J 7 bases short, with 13 bases between. The CDR3 length is 13 residues. For the CDR3, the DNA is TGCAGCGTTGAAGTTAGGGATGCCGGGACCCAGTACTTC. It codes for CSVEVRDAGTQYF.

Concerning this clonotype: It may be a read error: a sequence one base away is much more abundant. The J gene is TRBJ2-5, the V gene TRBV20-1, with D perhaps TRBD2 (7 bases). CDR1 is DFQATT, CDR2 SNEGSKA, per germline (reference sequence). The CDR3 contains 14 residues. DNA of the CDR3: TGCAGGGCTCAAGTCCCACGGGGGGCAGAGACCCAGTACTTC. Amino acid sequence: CRAQVPRGAETQYF.

The J gene is TRBJ1-4, the V gene TRBV10-3; a possible D gene is TRBD1 (5 bases). There are 15 residues in the CDR3. Germline V gene sequence: CDR1 ENHRY, CDR2 SYGVKD. V was pared by 8 bases and J by 6 bases, with 19 bases between. The CDR3 DNA follows: TGTGCCATCCGACGGCCAGACAGCGAGGATGAAAAACTGTTTTTT. This translates into CAIRRPDSEDEKLFF.

V and J are TRBV7-2 and TRBJ2-5; weak D call: TRBD1 (5 bases). The CDR3 loop spans 15 amino acids. V was cut by 1 base and J by 3 bases, with 12 bases left in between. Germline V lookup: CDR1 SGHTA, CDR2 FQGNSA. The CDR3 sequence: CASSLVLSGKETQYF. As DNA, the CDR3 is TGTGCCAGCAGCTTAGTTCTGTCAGGGAAAGAGACCCAGTACTTC.

The chain links TRBV12-3 or TRBV12-4 to TRBJ2-2; no firm D call. V was cut by 7 bases and J by 3 bases, with 6 bases left in between. The CDR3 has 12 amino acids. The CDR3 here is CASTPDTGELFF. The CDR3 coding sequence is TGTGCCAGCACACCAGACACCGGGGAGCTGTTTTTT.

V usage is TRBV12-3 or TRBV12-4 and J usage is TRBJ2-1; 7 nucleotides line up with TRBD1. With V trimmed by 5 bases and J by 5 bases, 12 bases remained unmatched. This CDR3 is 16 amino acids long. CDR3 DNA: TGTGCCAGCAGTCACAGTACAGGGGCGATCGACAATGAGCAGTTCTTC. It translates to CASSHSTGAIDNEQFF.

CDR3 protein: CASSQSGYGGGFF. The DNA for the CDR3 is TGTGCCAGCAGTCAATCGGGCTACGGGGGTGGGTTCTTC. V usage is TRBV6-2 or TRBV6-3 and J usage is TRBJ2-1; weak D call: TRBD2 (6 bases). Germline V gene sequence: CDR1 MNHEY, CDR2 SVGEGT. V was pared by 5 bases and J by 15 bases, with 20 bases between. This CDR3 spans 13 amino acids.

This chain uses TRBV6-2 or TRBV6-3 with TRBJ2-5; unclear D gene. Germline CDR1 is MNHEY and CDR2 is SVGEGT. V lost 2 bases to trimming and J lost 5 bases, with 12 bases between them. The CDR3 is 14 residues long. This chain's CDR3 is CASSYLTSSETQYF. As DNA, the CDR3 is TGTGCCAGCAGTTACCTGACATCAAGCGAGACCCAGTACTTC.